Listed below are T cell receptor beta chains from one sample, sequenced in a study of blood T cell repertoires in COVID-19. Sequenced by immunoSEQ multiplex PCR; TCRdb stores in-frame clones only, minus some. The sample has roughly 310,000 clones, 90% seen once; the top ten hold 2.9%. Sample: peripheral blood. The receptors derive from a woman in her twenties or thirties with COVID-19, enrolled during active disease. CDR3s include the opening cysteine and the closing phenylalanine or tryptophan. Each record gives: J gene, V gene, D gene, clone size, CDR3 protein, CDR3 DNA. A D gene is named only where the DNA matches it firmly. Clone size is shown for a subset of rows, as once, few, many or a class of expanded clone.

J gene: TRBJ1-3; V gene: TRBV6-5; D gene: -; clone size: -; CDR3 protein: CASSYSGSGNTIYF; CDR3 DNA: TGTGCCAGCAGTTATTCGGGCTCTGGAAACACCATATATTTT
J gene: TRBJ1-4; V gene: TRBV19; D gene: TRBD1; clone size: -; CDR3 protein: CASTYRGQANEKLFF; CDR3 DNA: TGTGCCAGTACCTACAGGGGGCAGGCTAATGAAAAACTGTTTTTT
J gene: TRBJ1-2; V gene: TRBV4-2; D gene: TRBD1; clone size: -; CDR3 protein: CASSQATPGQINYGYTF; CDR3 DNA: TGTGCCAGCAGCCAAGCAACTCCGGGACAGATTAACTATGGCTACACCTTC
J gene: TRBJ2-1; V gene: TRBV6-1; D gene: TRBD2; clone size: -; CDR3 protein: CASSATTSGLGALNEQFF; CDR3 DNA: TGTGCCAGCAGTGCTACGACTAGCGGCTTGGGGGCCCTCAATGAGCAGTTCTTC
J gene: TRBJ1-3; V gene: TRBV25-1; D gene: -; clone size: -; CDR3 protein: CASGTYGNTIYF; CDR3 DNA: TGTGCCAGCGGGACTTACGGAAACACCATATATTTT
J gene: TRBJ2-7; V gene: TRBV28; D gene: TRBD1; clone size: -; CDR3 protein: CASRTGAKVYEQYF; CDR3 DNA: TGTGCCAGCAGAACAGGGGCGAAAGTCTACGAGCAGTACTTC
J gene: TRBJ1-2; V gene: TRBV24-1; D gene: TRBD1; clone size: -; CDR3 protein: CATSEQGDYGYTF; CDR3 DNA: TGTGCCACCAGTGAACAGGGGGACTATGGCTACACCTTC
J gene: TRBJ1-5; V gene: TRBV10-2; D gene: -; clone size: -; CDR3 protein: CASSEGQIQPQHF; CDR3 DNA: TGCGCCAGCAGTGAAGGACAGATCCAGCCCCAGCATTTT
J gene: TRBJ1-5; V gene: TRBV2; D gene: -; clone size: -; CDR3 protein: CASSPPGVGNQPQHF; CDR3 DNA: TGTGCCAGCAGTCCCCCCGGGGTAGGCAATCAGCCCCAGCATTTT
J gene: TRBJ1-2; V gene: TRBV6-1; D gene: TRBD1; clone size: -; CDR3 protein: CASSELSNRGSYTF; CDR3 DNA: TGTGCCAGCAGTGAACTGTCCAACAGGGGCAGCTACACCTTC
J gene: TRBJ2-7; V gene: TRBV5-1; D gene: TRBD2; clone size: -; CDR3 protein: CASSLVGGPSYEQYF; CDR3 DNA: TGCGCCAGCAGCTTGGTGGGAGGGCCTAGTTACGAGCAGTACTTC
J gene: TRBJ1-1; V gene: TRBV6-9; D gene: -; clone size: -; CDR3 protein: CASSYSGGAEAFF; CDR3 DNA: TGTGCCAGCAGTTACAGCGGGGGGGCTGAAGCTTTCTTT
J gene: TRBJ2-2; V gene: TRBV6-6; D gene: TRBD1; clone size: -; CDR3 protein: CASTLVRDSNTGELFF; CDR3 DNA: TGTGCCAGCACCCTAGTCCGGGACAGTAACACCGGGGAGCTGTTTTTT
J gene: TRBJ1-3; V gene: TRBV28; D gene: -; clone size: many; CDR3 protein: CASSLRQLRSGNTIYF; CDR3 DNA: TGTGCCAGCAGTTTACGACAGCTTCGCTCTGGAAACACCATATATTTT
J gene: TRBJ1-6; V gene: TRBV9; D gene: TRBD1; clone size: -; CDR3 protein: CASSDLGTDSPLHF; CDR3 DNA: TGTGCCAGCAGCGACCTAGGGACAGATTCACCCCTCCACTTT
J gene: TRBJ2-5; V gene: TRBV12-3/TRBV12-4; D gene: TRBD2; clone size: -; CDR3 protein: CASSLSSGSTQYF; CDR3 DNA: TGTGCCAGCAGTTTGTCTAGCGGGAGCACCCAGTACTTC
J gene: TRBJ2-2; V gene: TRBV12-5; D gene: TRBD1; clone size: -; CDR3 protein: CASGIGQGTPGELFF; CDR3 DNA: TGTGCTAGTGGAATTGGACAGGGTACGCCCGGGGAGCTGTTTTTT
J gene: TRBJ2-3; V gene: TRBV20-1; D gene: -; clone size: -; CDR3 protein: CSASRTTRFSTDTQYF; CDR3 DNA: TGCAGTGCTAGTCGAACGACTAGGTTCAGCACAGATACGCAGTATTTT
J gene: TRBJ2-3; V gene: TRBV10-1; D gene: TRBD2; clone size: -; CDR3 protein: CASSDTLAGEGDTQYF; CDR3 DNA: TGCGCCAGCAGTGACACCCTAGCGGGAGAAGGAGATACGCAGTATTTT
J gene: TRBJ2-7; V gene: TRBV18; D gene: TRBD2; clone size: -; CDR3 protein: CASSLSGSRSYEQYF; CDR3 DNA: TGTGCCAGCTCTTTGAGCGGGAGCCGCTCCTACGAGCAGTACTTC
J gene: TRBJ1-4; V gene: TRBV6-5; D gene: TRBD1; clone size: once; CDR3 protein: CAIARGLSNEKLFF; CDR3 DNA: TGTGCCATCGCAAGGGGGCTAAGTAATGAAAAACTGTTTTTT
J gene: TRBJ2-1; V gene: TRBV4-1; D gene: -; clone size: once; CDR3 protein: CASSPISGSKAEQFF; CDR3 DNA: TGCGCCAGCAGCCCGATCTCAGGGTCTAAGGCTGAGCAGTTCTTC
J gene: TRBJ2-5; V gene: TRBV29-1; D gene: -; clone size: -; CDR3 protein: CSVALGWAGRNQETQYF; CDR3 DNA: TGCAGCGTCGCTCTCGGGTGGGCGGGACGGAACCAAGAGACCCAGTACTTC
J gene: TRBJ1-2; V gene: TRBV19; D gene: TRBD1; clone size: -; CDR3 protein: CASSRDRDLSYGYTF; CDR3 DNA: TGTGCCAGTAGTAGGGACAGGGACTTAAGCTATGGCTACACCTTC
J gene: TRBJ1-2; V gene: TRBV5-1; D gene: TRBD1; clone size: -; CDR3 protein: CASSARQGPYGYTF; CDR3 DNA: TGCGCCAGCAGCGCCAGACAGGGACCCTATGGCTACACCTTC
J gene: TRBJ1-6; V gene: TRBV6-5; D gene: -; clone size: -; CDR3 protein: CATLRDTSPLHF; CDR3 DNA: TGTGCCACACTTCGGGACACTTCACCCCTCCACTTT
J gene: TRBJ2-7; V gene: TRBV27; D gene: TRBD2; clone size: -; CDR3 protein: CASSPRSGSGGVEQYF; CDR3 DNA: TGTGCCAGCAGTCCCCGGTCGGGTAGCGGGGGGGTCGAGCAGTACTTC
J gene: TRBJ2-3; V gene: TRBV5-1; D gene: -; clone size: -; CDR3 protein: CASSLVAGSTDTQYF; CDR3 DNA: TGCGCCAGCAGCTTGGTGGCAGGTAGCACAGATACGCAGTATTTT
J gene: TRBJ2-7; V gene: TRBV3-1/TRBV3-2; D gene: TRBD1; clone size: -; CDR3 protein: CASSHTGEGYEQYF; CDR3 DNA: TGTGCCAGCAGCCATACAGGGGAAGGCTACGAGCAGTACTTC
J gene: TRBJ2-4; V gene: TRBV4-2; D gene: -; clone size: -; CDR3 protein: CASSQDQGGADWRKNIQYF; CDR3 DNA: TGTGCCAGCAGCCAAGATCAGGGGGGAGCGGACTGGCGGAAAAACATTCAGTACTTC
J gene: TRBJ1-5; V gene: TRBV28; D gene: -; clone size: -; CDR3 protein: CASTPREGGILQPQHF; CDR3 DNA: TGTGCCAGCACCCCTAGGGAGGGGGGAATTTTGCAGCCCCAGCATTTT
J gene: TRBJ1-1; V gene: TRBV27; D gene: -; clone size: -; CDR3 protein: CASRPPGRGNRAFF; CDR3 DNA: TGTGCCAGCAGACCCCCAGGTAGGGGTAATCGAGCTTTCTTT
J gene: TRBJ1-3; V gene: TRBV7-9; D gene: TRBD1; clone size: once; CDR3 protein: CASSKGQPRSGNTIYF; CDR3 DNA: TGTGCCAGCAGCAAGGGACAGCCACGCTCTGGAAACACCATATATTTT
J gene: TRBJ1-2; V gene: TRBV9; D gene: TRBD1; clone size: -; CDR3 protein: CASSAWGPGGRLAKGYTF; CDR3 DNA: TGTGCCAGCAGCGCCTGGGGGCCAGGGGGTAGATTGGCCAAAGGCTACACCTTC
J gene: TRBJ1-5; V gene: TRBV5-1; D gene: TRBD1; clone size: -; CDR3 protein: CASSPSGGWNQPQHF; CDR3 DNA: TGCGCCAGCAGTCCCTCAGGGGGCTGGAATCAGCCCCAGCATTTT
J gene: TRBJ1-4; V gene: TRBV27; D gene: TRBD1; clone size: -; CDR3 protein: CASSLTLDRGREKLFF; CDR3 DNA: TGTGCCAGCAGTTTAACACTGGACAGGGGGCGTGAAAAACTGTTTTTT
J gene: TRBJ1-5; V gene: TRBV6-6; D gene: -; clone size: -; CDR3 protein: CASSHGATDNQPQHF; CDR3 DNA: TGTGCCAGCAGCCACGGAGCTACCGACAATCAGCCCCAGCATTTT
J gene: TRBJ1-1; V gene: TRBV5-5; D gene: -; clone size: -; CDR3 protein: CASSTQGTKTEAFF; CDR3 DNA: TGTGCCAGCAGCACCCAGGGTACGAAAACTGAAGCTTTCTTT
J gene: TRBJ2-1; V gene: TRBV6-1; D gene: -; clone size: -; CDR3 protein: CASSEAGEFAYNEQFF; CDR3 DNA: TGTGCCAGCAGTGAAGCTGGGGAGTTCGCCTACAATGAGCAGTTCTTC
J gene: TRBJ1-2; V gene: TRBV5-4; D gene: -; clone size: -; CDR3 protein: CASSFEEADYGYTF; CDR3 DNA: TGTGCCAGCAGCTTTGAGGAAGCCGACTATGGCTACACCTTC